These 18 T cell receptor beta chains were sequenced from one sample in a study of cytomegalovirus exposure and HLA in healthy donors. Profiling relied on immunoSEQ multiplex PCR, and the TCRdb table lists in-frame clones only, not all of them. The sample records 100,000 to 150,000 clones, approximately 95% being singletons. The sample comprised PBMCs. The receptors here all came from a man between 18 and 29 years old in good health and CMV-seronegative.

This sequence joins TRBV5-6 and TRBJ2-5; 8 bases line up with TRBD1. The CDR3 is 15 amino acids. Germline values: CDR1 SGHDT, CDR2 YYEEEE. V was pared by 4 bases and J by 2 bases, with 7 bases of the junction left unmatched. The CDR3: CASSRADREQETQYF. CDR3 DNA sequence: TGTGCCAGCAGCAGGGCGGACAGGGAGCAAGAGACCCAGTACTTC.

The rearrangement uses TRBV9 and TRBJ2-2; 11 nucleotides align to TRBD2. Per the germline V gene, CDR1 is SGDLS and CDR2 is YYNGEE. Trimming cost V 7 bases and J 1 base; bases outside gene matches: 6. The CDR3 covers 16 residues. CDR3 DNA sequence: TGTGCCAGCGGTGCCGGGACTAGCGGGAACACCGGGGAGCTGTTTTTT. It specifies CASGAGTSGNTGELFF.

The chain has TRBV6-1 and TRBJ2-7, with TRBD1 identical over 7 bases. V gave up 1 base and J gave up 7 bases; unmatched junction bases: 7. Germline lookup yields CDR1 MNHNS and CDR2 SASEGT. The CDR3 runs 14 residues. CDR3 amino acids: CASSEVGQVREQYF. The CDR3 coding sequence is TGTGCCAGCAGTGAAGTAGGACAGGTGAGAGAGCAGTACTTC.

The CDR3 reads CASSRSPDHEQYF. The CDR3 coding sequence is TGCGCCAGCAGCCGGTCGCCAGATCACGAGCAGTACTTC. The J gene is TRBJ2-7, the V gene TRBV4-1; D unclear. The V end was cut by 4 bases, the J end by 5 bases, with 12 bases between. Germline V gene data show CDR1 as MGHRA and CDR2 as YSYEKL. The CDR3 totals 13 residues.

The genes are TRBV28 and TRBJ1-2; 8 positions agree with TRBD1. This CDR3 has 15 residues. V dropped 4 bases and J dropped 8; count of bases not matched to a gene: 12. Germline V gene sequence: CDR1 MDHEN, CDR2 SYDVKM. The CDR3 nucleotides read TGTGCCAGCAGTTCCCCCACATCAGGGGGCCGGGGCTACACCTTC. Translating gives CASSSPTSGGRGYTF.

Here the CDR3 DNA reads TGCAGCGTTGCGGCAGGGATCGACGAGCAGTACTTC. Residues: CSVAAGIDEQYF. The chain couples TRBV29-1 to TRBJ2-7; a possible D gene is TRBD1 (5 bases). CDR1 is SQVTM and CDR2 is ANQGSEA in the germline V gene. Between the trimmed V and J ends, which lost 4 bases and 5 bases, there was a span of 12 bases. The length of the CDR3 is 12 residues.

The V gene is TRBV30, the J gene TRBJ1-2, with D perhaps matching TRBD1 (6 bases). Germline CDR1 reads GTSNPN; CDR2 reads SVGIG (reference sequence). This CDR3 comprises 13 residues. Trimming took 1 base from V and 4 from J, leaving 10 bases between them. CDR3 nucleotide sequence: TGTGCCTGGAGTGCCCAACAGGGCTATGGCTACACCTTC. It encodes CAWSAQQGYGYTF.

The chain joins TRBV5-4 to TRBJ2-2; maybe TRBD2 (5 bases). The V gene's germline CDR1 is SGHNT and CDR2 YYREEE (reference sequence). The CDR3 is 15 residues long. V was pared by 0 bases and J by 6 bases, with 12 bases between. The CDR3 reads CASSLVGSGAGELFF. CDR3 nucleotide sequence: TGTGCCAGCAGCTTGGTTGGATCCGGGGCCGGGGAGCTGTTTTTT.

The chain recombines TRBV5-1 with TRBJ1-1; D is unresolved. V lost 1 base and J lost 1, with 5 bases in between. CDR1 is SGHRS and CDR2 is YFSETQ in the germline V gene. The CDR3 contains 13 residues. The CDR3 DNA is TGCGCCAGCAGCTTGTCAGAGAACACTGAAGCTTTCTTT. Translating it yields CASSLSENTEAFF.

The V and J genes are TRBV9 and TRBJ2-7, with 9 bases aligning to TRBD1. The V gene's germline CDR1 is SGDLS and CDR2 YYNGEE. The J segment lost 3 bases and the V segment lost 3 bases, leaving 7 bases of the junction unmatched. The CDR3 is 15 amino acids. The CDR3 sequence: CASSARGDRVYEQYF. In DNA, the CDR3 is TGTGCCAGCAGCGCAAGAGGGGACAGGGTCTACGAGCAGTACTTC.

The chain recombines TRBV27 with TRBJ1-2; no definite D call. There are 13 residues in the CDR3. Deletions cut 2 bases from V and 4 bases from J, with 8 bases between. Germline CDR1 reads MNHEY; CDR2 reads SMNVEV (reference sequence). CDR3 region: CASSLTGFYGYTF. The CDR3 coding sequence is TGTGCCAGCAGTTTAACGGGGTTCTATGGCTACACCTTC.

V usage is TRBV14 and J usage is TRBJ2-7, with 11 nucleotides matching TRBD2. This CDR3 has 15 amino acids. Looked up from germline, CDR1 is SGHDN and CDR2 is FVKESK. V was clipped by 2 bases and J by 7 bases; unmatched bases: 7. The CDR3 sequence is CASSQIAGGPYEQYF. CDR3 sequence (DNA): TGTGCCAGCAGCCAAATAGCGGGAGGGCCATATGAGCAGTACTTC.

This clone showed up just once. This chain connects TRBV30 to TRBJ1-4, with TRBD1 matching 11 bases. Germline V gene lookup returns CDR1 GTSNPN and CDR2 SVGIG (reference sequence). CDR3 length: 15 residues. V shed 0 bases and J 8 bases; nucleotides not matched to a gene: 5. The CDR3 DNA reads TGTGCCTGGAGTGTAAGGGGGACAGGGGGGGAAAAACTGTTTTTT. It is translated as CAWSVRGTGGEKLFF.

V and J are TRBV7-2 and TRBJ2-5, with 13 nucleotides matching TRBD2. Germline values: CDR1 SGHTA, CDR2 FQGNSA. The ends lost 3 bases at V and 5 bases at J; junction bases unmatched: 6. This CDR3 has 16 residues. The CDR3, as DNA: TGTGCCAGCAGCTTCTGGACTAGCGGGAGTCGGGAGACCCAGTACTTC. Protein: CASSFWTSGSRETQYF.

This sequence joins TRBV5-4 and TRBJ1-4, with 12 bases matching TRBD1. Trimming took 4 bases from V and 8 from J; bases not matched to a gene: 3. The CDR3 has 14 amino acids. CDR1 and CDR2 (germline): SGHNT, YYREEE (reference sequence). The CDR3 region has the DNA TGTGCCAGCAGCAGGGGACAGGGGGCAGAAAAACTGTTTTTT. It yields the protein CASSRGQGAEKLFF.

The chain joins TRBV11-1 to TRBJ2-3; 9 nucleotides line up with TRBD2. Germline loops: CDR1 SGHAT, CDR2 FQDESV (reference sequence). V lost 3 bases and J lost 0; bases outside the gene matches: 4. The CDR3 consists of 16 residues. CDR3 bases: TGTGCCAGCAGCTTCGGGACTAGCAGTAGCACAGATACGCAGTATTTT. Its protein product is CASSFGTSSSTDTQYF.

The chain employs TRBV11-2 and TRBJ2-3; 10 bases are shared with TRBD2. The CDR3 is 16 residues long. With 1 base clipped from V and 5 bases from J, the junction kept 6 bases outside the gene matches. Germline V gives CDR1 SGHAT, CDR2 FQNNGV. This CDR3 is CASSLVASGSGDTQYF. Written as DNA, the CDR3 is TGTGCCAGCAGCTTAGTAGCTAGCGGGAGTGGAGATACGCAGTATTTT.

J is TRBJ2-2 and V is TRBV28; maybe TRBD1 (5 bases). With 8 bases removed from V and 4 bases from J, the gap between germline ends came to 14 bases. The CDR3 contains 14 residues. Germline V lookup: CDR1 MDHEN, CDR2 SYDVKM. CDR3 coding DNA: TGTGCCAGCCGCGCAGGGTCGGGCACCGGGGAGCTGTTTTTT. Amino acids: CASRAGSGTGELFF.